Listed below are T cell receptor beta chains from one sample, sequenced in a study of blood T cells in healthy people across ages. TCRdb fed the 5' RACE reads into MiXCR, producing one record per CDR3 protein. The sample lists 1.4 million to 1.5 million distinct CDR3 sequences, 42% seen once, with 7.9% in the top ten. Sequences were obtained from blood. These receptors originate from a woman aged 18-30 years in good health. Both conserved end residues are part of each CDR3. Each record gives: J gene, D gene, V gene, clone size, CDR3 DNA, CDR3 protein. D genes are given only for firm matches. Clone size, where shown, is once, few, many, or a class for clones that have expanded.

>TRBJ2-7|TRBD2|TRBV4-2|.
TGTGCCAGCAGCGAACTAGCGGCCGCGAGCTCCTACGAGCAGTACTTC
CASSELAAASSYEQYF
>TRBJ2-1|TRBD2|TRBV7-2|.
TGTGCCAGCAGCTTCCAGCGGACTAGCGGGCGATACAATGAGCAGTTCTTC
CASSFQRTSGRYNEQFF
>TRBJ2-3|.|TRBV20-1|few
TGCAGCCTTCAGGGGAGTATAGATACGCAGTATTTT
CSLQGSIDTQYF
>TRBJ2-2|TRBD2|TRBV20-1|.
TGCAGTGCTAGAGGGGGGAGTAGCGGGGGCCCGAACACCGGGGAGCTGTTTTTT
CSARGGSSGGPNTGELFF
>TRBJ1-4|TRBD1|TRBV7-9|few
TGTGCCAGCAGCCCGGGACAGGGGACCCTTAATGAAAAACTGTTTTTT
CASSPGQGTLNEKLFF
>TRBJ1-1|.|TRBV7-9|.
TGTGCCAGCTCTTTGGGCCAGCCCGGAGGAGCTTTCTTT
CASSLGQPGGAFF
>TRBJ2-3|.|TRBV20-1|once
TGCAGTGCACACGGACTCGGTCGGGGAGATACGCAGTATTTT
CSAHGLGRGDTQYF
>TRBJ2-5|.|TRBV7-9|few
TGTGCCAGCAGCTTGCTACTCTACAATGAGCAGTACTTC
CASSLLLYNEQYF
>TRBJ1-1|.|TRBV7-2|few
TGTGCCAGCAGCTCCCAGACTTACACTGAAGCTTTCTTT
CASSSQTYTEAFF
>TRBJ1-4|TRBD1|TRBV20-1|.
TGCAGTGCTAACCCGTGGGGACAGTACAATGAAAAACTGTTTTTT
CSANPWGQYNEKLFF
>TRBJ2-1|.|TRBV12-3/TRBV12-4|.
TGTGCCAGCAGTTTGGGGTTCGGGAGCTCCTACAATGAGCAGTTCTTC
CASSLGFGSSYNEQFF
>TRBJ2-3|.|TRBV20-1|.
TGCAGGGTTGGGGGGTCTAGCACAGATACGCAGTATTTT
CRVGGSSTDTQYF
>TRBJ2-1|TRBD1|TRBV14|.
TGTGCCAGCACCAAAAGACCGGCGAGCACAGGGGCCTACAATGAGCAGTTCTTC
CASTKRPASTGAYNEQFF
>TRBJ2-3|.|TRBV7-9|few
TGTGCCAGCAGCCGCCCTAACGTATGGGGGGCTGGAGATACGCAGTATTTT
CASSRPNVWGAGDTQYF
>TRBJ1-1|.|TRBV3-1|.
TGTGCCAGCAGCCAAGAAGTTGGGGAACTGGGTCGCACTGAAGCTTTCTTT
CASSQEVGELGRTEAFF
>TRBJ2-7|.|TRBV20-1|few
TGCAGTGCTAGAATGAGGGGGGATATTGTCTATGAGCAGTACTTC
CSARMRGDIVYEQYF
>TRBJ1-6|.|TRBV30|few
TGTGCCTGGGCGGGGGTTAATTCACCCCTCCACTTT
CAWAGVNSPLHF
>TRBJ2-3|TRBD2|TRBV4-2|few
TGTGCCAGCAGCCAAGACCAGCGAGCGGGAGGAGATACGCAGTATTTT
CASSQDQRAGGDTQYF
>TRBJ2-1|TRBD2|TRBV4-1|.
TGCGCCAGCAGCCAAGTCCCGCCCACTAGCGGAGTCAATGAGCAGTTCTTC
CASSQVPPTSGVNEQFF
>TRBJ2-7|TRBD2|TRBV20-1|.
TGCAGTGCTAGAGATCCGGGGGGGACCTACGAGCAGTACTTC
CSARDPGGTYEQYF
>TRBJ1-2|.|TRBV29-1|.
TGCAGCGGGACAATTCAGGGGACCTATGGCTACACCTTC
CSGTIQGTYGYTF
>TRBJ1-1|.|TRBV5-1|few
TGCGCCAGCAGCCCGACGGGGGCCGCTGAAGCTTTCTTT
CASSPTGAAEAFF
>TRBJ1-4|TRBD1|TRBV20-1|.
TGCAGTGCCCAAGAAGGGGGCTCTGGCGAAAAACTGTTTTTT
CSAQEGGSGEKLFF
>TRBJ2-7|.|TRBV30|.
TGTGCCTGGAGGCGGGACGGATCCTACGAGCAGTACTTC
CAWRRDGSYEQYF
>TRBJ1-2|.|TRBV28|.
TGTGCCAGCAGTTTATACACGACGACCCCCGGGGACTATGGCTACACCTTC
CASSLYTTTPGDYGYTF
>TRBJ2-5|.|TRBV6-6|few
TGTGCCAGCAGTTACCCGGGATCCGGAAACCAAGAGACCCAGTACTTC
CASSYPGSGNQETQYF
>TRBJ1-2|TRBD1|TRBV2|.
TGTGCCAGCTCACGAAGGGGACAGGGTTCCTATGGCTACACCTTC
CASSRRGQGSYGYTF
>TRBJ1-6|.|TRBV9|.
TGTGCCAGCAGCGTAGGGGGTGACCGCACTAATTCACCCCTCCACTTT
CASSVGGDRTNSPLHF
>TRBJ2-7|.|TRBV15|.
TGTGCCACCAGCAGGGCATCAGGGAGCGAGCAGTACTTC
CATSRASGSEQYF
>TRBJ2-1|.|TRBV20-1|.
TGCAGTGCCCCGGTTTCAGGGAGCTCCTACAATGAGCAGTTCTTC
CSAPVSGSSYNEQFF
>TRBJ2-1|.|TRBV28|.
TGTGCCAGCAGTTTATCGGCAGGGATCAATGAGCAGTTCTTC
CASSLSAGINEQFF
>TRBJ2-5|TRBD2|TRBV9|few
TGTGCCAGCAGCGGAGGACTAGCGGTATACCAAGAGACCCAGTACTTC
CASSGGLAVYQETQYF
>TRBJ1-6|.|TRBV4-1|few
TGCGCCAGCAGCCCGAAAGACTCGATCAGGGACACGCCACCCCTCCACTTT
CASSPKDSIRDTPPLHF
>TRBJ1-1|TRBD1|TRBV5-1|.
TGCGCCAGCAGCTCTCGAGCGACAGGGTTGAACACTGAAGCTTTCTTT
CASSSRATGLNTEAFF
>TRBJ2-1|.|TRBV6-1|.
TGTGCCAGCACCAAATTTCAAGATGAGCAGTTCTTC
CASTKFQDEQFF
>TRBJ1-6|.|TRBV15|.
TGTGCCACCAGCAGAGGCAGGGGTTCACCCCTCCACTTT
CATSRGRGSPLHF
>TRBJ2-1|.|TRBV27|.
TGTGCCAGCAGTTGGTCCGGGGGCTCCTACAATGAGCAGTTCTTC
CASSWSGGSYNEQFF
>TRBJ2-1|.|TRBV20-1|.
TGCAGTGCTAGAGATCCGCAATCATCCTACAATGAGCAGTTCTTC
CSARDPQSSYNEQFF
>TRBJ2-1|.|TRBV5-1|.
TGCGCCAGCAGCCGGGGACAACGGAGCCTCTACAATGAGCAGTTCTTC
CASSRGQRSLYNEQFF
>TRBJ1-6|.|TRBV11-2|few
TGTGCCAGCAGCCTATGGGCGGGGTTGGATAATTCACCCCTCCACTTT
CASSLWAGLDNSPLHF
>TRBJ2-5|.|TRBV2|.
TGTGCCAGCAAAAGAGAGAAGATCCAAGAGACCCAGTACTTC
CASKREKIQETQYF
>TRBJ2-1|.|TRBV7-2|few
TGTGCCAGCAGCCCAGGACAGACCGTAAATGAGCAGTTCTTC
CASSPGQTVNEQFF
>TRBJ1-2|.|TRBV7-2|.
TGTGCCAGCAGCTTAATAGGGCAGAGCAATGGCTACACCTTC
CASSLIGQSNGYTF
>TRBJ2-7|.|TRBV20-1|.
TGCAGTGCTAGAGACGCCGCCCAGGGGCCCTACGAGCAGTACTTC
CSARDAAQGPYEQYF
>TRBJ1-1|TRBD1|TRBV5-1|.
TGCGCCAGCAGCTTGGCGCAGGGGGGACACACTGAAGCTTTCTTT
CASSLAQGGHTEAFF